The TCR beta chain under discussion was sequenced for a study of shared clonotypes between healthy human individuals. Profiled with immunoSEQ multiplex PCR; TCRdb holds only in-frame clones, not every one. The table lists under 2,500,000 clones, approximately 96% of them singletons, with around 0.13% in the top ten. Study donors comprised healthy, HIV-negative adults devoid of recent acute infection or vaccination. The CDR3 consists of 12 residues. Germline V gives CDR1 MNHNY, CDR2 SVGAGI (reference sequence). V lost 5 bases and J 3 bases, leaving 8 bases between the germline ends. Note on this clone: What it binds is not known.

Notes on the study in general: Owing to a small donor count, the genetic and exposure-history diversity represented was limited.

Material: naive CD4+ T cells sorted from blood. Subset given: CD45RA+ positively selected. V usage is TRBV6-6 and J usage is TRBJ2-7; D may match TRBD1 or TRBD2 (6 bases each). This receptor was obtained from a man between 18 and 35 years old in good health. CDR3 residues: CASSGGLYEQYF. DNA of the CDR3: TGTGCCAGCAGTGGGGGGCTCTACGAGCAGTACTTC.